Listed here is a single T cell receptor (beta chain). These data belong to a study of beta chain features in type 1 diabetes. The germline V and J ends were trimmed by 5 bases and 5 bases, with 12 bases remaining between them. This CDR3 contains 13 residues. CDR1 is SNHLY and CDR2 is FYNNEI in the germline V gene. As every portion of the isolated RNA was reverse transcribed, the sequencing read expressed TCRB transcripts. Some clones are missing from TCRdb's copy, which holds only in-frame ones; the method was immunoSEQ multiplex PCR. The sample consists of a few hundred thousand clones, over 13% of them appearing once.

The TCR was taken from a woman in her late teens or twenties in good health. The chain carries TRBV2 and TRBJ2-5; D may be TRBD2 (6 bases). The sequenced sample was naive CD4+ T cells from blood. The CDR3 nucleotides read TGTGCCAGCAGTTCGGGACTCTCGGAGACCCAGTACTTC. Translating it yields CASSSGLSETQYF.